The 6 T cell receptor beta chains presented below share a single source sample, sequenced in a study of siplizumab effects on memory and regulatory T cells. Only in-frame clones appear in the TCRdb table, and some are missing; sequencing was by immunoSEQ multiplex PCR. This repertoire shows roughly 120,000 clones, around 92% found once; its top ten account for approximately 0.75%. The sequencing sample was made of Tregs sorted from blood. The receptors come from a human donor in good health.

Note on this clone: The sample contains more than one DNA sequence encoding this CDR3. The chain links TRBV18 to TRBJ2-1, with D perhaps matching TRBD1 (6 bases). V gave up 3 bases and J gave up 4 bases, with 7 bases separating them. The CDR3 is 13 amino acids. CDR1 and CDR2 (germline): KGHSH, LQKENI. The CDR3 bases are TGTGCCAGCTCACCTGGACAGTACAATGAGCAGTTCTTC. Protein: CASSPGQYNEQFF. Variable domain in full (rest from reference TRBV18 and TRBJ2-1): NAGVMQNPRHLVRRRGQEARLRCSPMKGHSHVYWYRQLPEEGLKFMVYLQKENIIDESGMPKERFSAEFPKEGPSILRIQQVVRGDSAAYFCASSPGQYNEQFFGPGTRLTVL.

The chain carries TRBV5-1 and TRBJ2-1, with 7 bases lining up with TRBD2. Germline CDR1 SGHRS, CDR2 YFSETQ. This CDR3 comprises 15 residues. J gave up 2 bases and V 2 bases, and 4 bases lay outside the gene matches. DNA for the CDR3: TGCGCCAGCAGCTTCGGACTAGTGGCCTACAATGAGCAGTTCTTC. This sequence encodes CASSFGLVAYNEQFF.

The chain couples TRBV5-1 to TRBJ2-5, with 12 bases lining up with TRBD1. From germline, CDR1 is SGHRS and CDR2 YFSETQ. Unmatched junction bases numbered 1, after V lost 3 bases and J lost 7 bases. The CDR3 runs to 13 residues. In DNA form, the CDR3 reads TGCGCCAGCAGCTCGGGACAGGGGGCGACCCAGTACTTC. Its translation is CASSSGQGATQYF. Together with reference TRBV5-1 and TRBJ2-5, the CDR3 gives the full variable domain: KAGVTQTPRYLIKTRGQQVTLSCSPISGHRSVSWYQQTPGQGLQFLFEYFSETQRNKGNFPGRFSGRQFSNSRSEMNVSTLELGDSALYLCASSSGQGATQYFGPGTRLLVL.

The chain links TRBV11-2 to TRBJ2-7; TRBD2 is a possible D gene (5 bases). This CDR3 contains 15 residues. CDR1 is SGHAT and CDR2 is FQNNGV in the germline V gene. The ends were cut back, 2 bases at V and 1 base at J, with 12 bases in the middle. DNA of the CDR3: TGTGCCAGCAGCTTACTACCGGGGTTATCCTACGAGCAGTACTTC. It encodes CASSLLPGLSYEQYF.

CDR3 amino acids: CASSLAPTGQGADTQYF. The CDR3 DNA is TGCGCCAGCAGCTTGGCCCCCACAGGGCAAGGGGCAGATACGCAGTATTTT. J is TRBJ2-3 and V is TRBV5-1, with a possible D match to TRBD1 (6 bases). Germline V gene lookup returns CDR1 SGHRS and CDR2 YFSETQ. Trimming pared 0 bases from V and 4 bases from J, leaving 18 bases between. The length of the CDR3 is 17 residues.

This clone was detected only once. The CDR3 here is CASSADRTDTQYF. Here the CDR3 DNA reads TGTGCCAGCAGTGCGGACAGGACAGATACGCAGTATTTT. The chain recombines TRBV2 with TRBJ2-3; 7 nucleotides match TRBD1. J lost 3 bases, V lost 4 bases, and 1 base had no gene match. Looked up from germline, CDR1 is SNHLY and CDR2 is FYNNEI. There are 13 residues in the CDR3.